This passage covers 4 T cell receptor beta chains from one sample sequenced in a study of cytomegalovirus exposure and HLA in healthy donors. PCR was performed using 60 Vbeta and 13 Jbeta primers. TCRdb keeps only in-frame clones here, not all; method: immunoSEQ multiplex PCR. This sample has 110,000 or so clones, with more than 80% found just once. Specimen: PBMCs. These receptor sequences come from a young man in good health and CMV-seronegative.

This clone has only one observation. The rearrangement joins TRBV29-1 to TRBJ1-5; TRBD1 is a possible D gene (6 bases). From germline, CDR1 is SQVTM and CDR2 ANQGSEA. There are 13 residues in the CDR3. V lost 4 bases to trimming and J lost 3 bases, with 10 bases between them. The chain's CDR3 is CSVAQGSNQPQHF. In nucleotides, the CDR3 is TGCAGCGTTGCCCAGGGGTCCAATCAGCCCCAGCATTTT.

This chain joins TRBV5-8 and TRBJ2-1, with 11 nucleotides matching TRBD1. The trim removed 5 bases at V and 8 bases at J, leaving 12 bases unmatched. Germline values: CDR1 SGHTS, CDR2 YDEGEE. The CDR3 contains 16 residues. In nucleotides, the CDR3 is TGTGCCAGCAGGCTAACCGGGACAGGGGGTGTGGATGAGCAGTTCTTC. Amino acids: CASRLTGTGGVDEQFF.

This rearrangement joins TRBV5-1 to TRBJ2-5; a possible D gene is TRBD1 (5 bases). V lost 0 bases, J lost 0 bases, and 9 bases lay in between. CDR3 length equals 15 residues. CDR1 SGHRS and CDR2 YFSETQ come from the germline V gene. The CDR3 loop is CASSLAVGHQETQYF. CDR3 sequence (DNA): TGCGCCAGCAGCTTGGCCGTGGGGCACCAAGAGACCCAGTACTTC.

This clone showed up just a few times. The rearrangement links TRBV7-9 to TRBJ1-3; D is ambiguous. Per the germline V gene, CDR1 is SEHNR and CDR2 is FQNEAQ (reference sequence). The CDR3 length is 15 residues. With 0 bases removed from V and 0 bases from J, the gap between germline ends came to 6 bases. CDR3 residues: CASSLAADSGNTIYF. The CDR3 nucleotides are TGTGCCAGCAGCTTAGCGGCAGACTCTGGAAACACCATATATTTT.